This record concerns one TCR beta chain sequence. Its antigen remains unidentified. Base-call qualities are not available, and no considerably larger clone is one nucleotide away. TCRbeta CDR3 regions were profiled with the immunoSEQ Assay using bias-controlled multiplex PCR amplification of genomic DNA. Per the original workflow: To quantify the absolute abundance of each unique TCRbeta CDR3 region, the sequences were collapsed and filtered. Differential abundance was tested with two models: a binomial (Fisher-equivalent) model and a beta-binomial model that adds time-dependent variance fitted from healthy donors. Clones with fewer than 5 combined templates were removed, and a clone was called differentially abundant if the clone's Benjamini-Hochberg FDR was below 0.01. Beta-binomial variance was modeled as a function of total template count across the two samples using the form v = (b*log(k)+a)^2. The immuneACCESS repertoire file appears here via TCRdb, limited to in-frame rearrangements. These files lack a portion of the clones; in checked studies, under half of the deficit traces to unresolved V genes, and the cause of the others is not known. The V and J calls and clone size come from that table; D and trimming were worked out from the DNA. Across this sample there are about 120,000 clones, with around four fifths seen only once. The ten largest account for roughly 3.3% of the sample.

The CDR3 measures 13 amino acids from cysteine to phenylalanine. Only the CDR3 portion is preserved as DNA: 39 bases, with reading frame beginning at the first base. Based on the germline V gene, the CDR1 and CDR2 sequences are SGHRS and YFSETQ. A distance of 13 bases separates the germline ends of V and J, which lose 6 bases and 6 bases respectively. These data belong to a study of identifying expanded T cells in peripheral blood (dated by TCRdb to about 2019). Regarding the complete study: Technical replicates were generated by sequencing separate aliquots of the same genomic DNA pool, and four replicates were compared pairwise. General findings and caveats noted by the study authors: The authors expected that over much longer intervals, such as months to years, biological variance in healthy repertoires might increase even further. Across all healthy-donor time intervals, the beta-binomial model significantly cut both the number of clones called differentially abundant and the false-positive rate. Approximately 1.2 differentially abundant clones were flagged by the binomial model between technical replicates, whereas about 15 and 18 were flagged over approximately two weeks and four weeks, respectively. Variance in clone template counts between approximately two-week samples significantly increased with total template count across all healthy donors.

During the collection period, no immune events, such as infections, were documented for the healthy donors. Time-dependent variance in a beta-binomial model of T-cell clone differential abundance was calibrated using healthy-donor blood repertoires as a training cohort. There were 10 healthy donors in the training cohort, of whom 3 were female and 7 were male. The donors were between roughly 25 and 70 years old, with an average age of approximately 45 years. Obtained from a commercial supplier, whole blood was collected from each healthy donor at three time points set 2 to 3 weeks apart. Genomic DNA was extracted from unsorted whole blood for immunosequencing.

The TCR comes from a person aged 18 to 70 in good health. Sequencing was performed on blood. The receptor chain draws on TRBV5-1 and TRBJ2-1, and possibly TRBD1, on 7 matching bases. The DNA sequence is given as TGCGCCAGCACCCGACAGGGAGGCAATGAGCAGTTCTTC. Translated, this is CASTRQGGNEQFF.